This T cell receptor beta chain is from a study of blood T cell repertoires in COVID-19. Study background: The cDNA or gDNA used as material had been derived from T cells, B-cell-depleted T cells, or PBMCs.

The protocol was immunoSEQ multiplex PCR, while the TCRdb copy is restricted to in-frame clones and leaves out a portion. The table includes about 220,000 clones, less than 85% detected once. This CDR3 contains 13 residues. V lost 5 bases and J lost 7, with 9 bases in between. Per germline, CDR1 MRHNA and CDR2 SNTAGT. The source of this sequence is a woman older than 75 with acute or convalescent COVID-19. The genes are TRBV6-4 and TRBJ1-6; D gene uncertain. The sample consisted of peripheral blood. The CDR3 loop is CASSNTENSPLHF. The CDR3 coding sequence is TGTGCCAGCAGTAATACAGAAAATTCACCCCTCCACTTT.